This passage covers 9 T cell receptor beta chains from one sample sequenced in a study of regulatory T cells in long-lasting Graves disease. The time point here: newly diagnosed GD, antithyroid drugs for less than 3 months. Extracted RNA from PBMCs served as the source of the TCR library. For TCR beta, libraries came from iRepertoire HTBI primers and Arm-PCR of CDR3 regions. A single record per CDR3 protein comes from TCRdb applying MiXCR to the multiplex PCR reads. This table has more than 450,000 distinct CDR3 sequences, roughly 16% appearing once. The sample was also reused in another study, on T cells in Graves' hyperthyroidism and ophthalmopathy.

The specimen comprised peripheral blood mononuclear cells (PBMCs), sampled at new diagnosis, from a patient treated with antithyroid drugs. These receptors all come from a man aged 40-49 years with Graves disease.

This clonotype was seen ten or more times. The CDR3 loop is CASSILDGSVEQYF. The DNA for the CDR3 is TGTGCCAGCAGTATACTCGACGGGTCGGTCGAGCAGTACTTC. V is TRBV28 and J is TRBJ2-7; unclear D gene. Germline-derived CDR1 and CDR2 are MDHEN and SYDVKM. With 5 bases removed from V and 6 bases from J, the gap between germline ends came to 17 bases. The length of the CDR3 is 14 residues.

Regarding this clonotype: Sequence at one end of the junction differs from germline and may be a read error. The chain uses TRBV3-1 and TRBJ1-4; the D is unclear. CDR1 is LGHDT and CDR2 is YNNKEL in the germline V gene (reference sequence). This CDR3 is 18 amino acids long. The CDR3, as DNA: TGTGCCAGCAGCCAAGGTATGCGGCAGTTTGCAACTAATGAAAAGCTGTTTTTT. It encodes CASSQGMRQFATNEKLFF.

In its sample, this clonotype was seen many times. The rearrangement joins TRBV28 to TRBJ2-4; maybe TRBD1 (5 bases). V lost 0 bases, J lost 2 bases, and 11 bases lay in between. CDR3 length: 16 amino acids. CDR1 and CDR2 (germline): MDHEN, SYDVKM. CDR3 region: CASSLWEGDSKNIQYF. The CDR3 region has the DNA TGTGCCAGCAGTTTATGGGAAGGGGATTCCAAAAACATTCAGTACTTC.

The chain uses TRBV3-1 and TRBJ2-1, with D perhaps matching TRBD1 (5 bases). Trimming removed 4 bases from V and 15 bases from J, with 13 bases in between. Per germline, CDR1 LGHDT and CDR2 YNNKEL (reference sequence). The CDR3 contains 11 residues. In nucleotides, the CDR3 is TGTGCCAGCAGCCGGACAACAGAACGGTTCTTC. It yields the protein CASSRTTERFF.

In this sample, this clonotype turned up many times. The chain combines TRBV2 with TRBJ2-2, with 7 positions matching TRBD1. Trimming at V came to 8 bases and at J to 1 base, leaving 4 bases not matched to a gene. From germline, CDR1 is SNHLY and CDR2 FYNNEI. The CDR3 runs to 14 residues. CDR3 coding DNA: TGTGCCAGCGCCTGGACAGGGAACACCGGGGAGCTGTTTTTT. Its translation is CASAWTGNTGELFF.

This clonotype was counted only a few times. The rearrangement joins TRBV5-1 to TRBJ2-1, with D perhaps given as TRBD1 or TRBD2 (6 bases each). The CDR3 is made up of 15 amino acids. Germline lookup yields CDR1 SGHRS and CDR2 YFSETQ. Trimming stripped 4 bases from V and 3 bases from J, with 14 bases between. CDR3 nucleotides: TGCGCCAGCAGCCGGGACGGGGGCCGCTACAATGAGCAGTTCTTC. Protein: CASSRDGGRYNEQFF.

This clonotype was detected only a few times. The chain couples TRBV5-1 to TRBJ1-4; maybe TRBD1 (5 bases). CDR1 and CDR2 (germline): SGHRS, YFSETQ. The CDR3 spans 13 residues. V was clipped by 7 bases and J by 4 bases, with 11 bases between them. CDR3 in DNA: TGCGCCAGCCACGGGGCAGATAATGAAAAACTGTTTTTT. This codes for CASHGADNEKLFF.

This clonotype was recorded at least ten times. V and J are TRBV12-3 or TRBV12-4 and TRBJ2-2, with TRBD1 identical over 10 bases. CDR3 length equals 13 residues. Trimming removed 5 bases from V and 9 bases from J; junction bases left unmatched: 3. In nucleotides, the CDR3 is TGTGCCAGCAGTCCGGGACAGGGGAGGGAGCTGTTTTTT. It is translated as CASSPGQGRELFF.

V gene TRBV20-1 combines with J gene TRBJ2-1; D might be TRBD1 (7 bases). The germline CDR1 and CDR2 sequences are DFQATT and SNEGSKA (reference sequence). The V end was cut by 0 bases, the J end by 0 bases, with 15 bases between. The CDR3 covers 17 residues. CDR3 sequence (DNA): TGCAGTGCTAGAGATGGAGGGGGCGTCCACTCCTACAATGAGCAGTTCTTC. Its translation: CSARDGGGVHSYNEQFF.